This TCR beta chain was identified in a study of blood T cell repertoires in COVID-19. Turning to the study itself: The study drew acute and convalescent COVID-19 samples from the United States, Italy and Spain. Nucleic acid was either cDNA or gDNA, and it came from T cells, B-cell-depleted T cells, or PBMCs.

Libraries were prepared by immunoSEQ multiplex PCR; TCRdb keeps only in-frame clonotypes and omits some of them. Among 450,000 to 600,000 clones listed, around 90% were seen once. Ages ranged from roughly 18 to 100 years, with residence in 20 to 30 US areas. The recovered donors of Cohort 3 showed two negative PCRs, clearance, or symptom resolution. V lost 6 bases, J lost 6 bases, and 12 bases lay in between. The CDR3 has 14 amino acids. The germline CDR1 and CDR2 sequences are MNHEY and SVGAGI. Sequenced sample: PBMCs or T cells enriched from blood (not recorded which). This receptor was identified in a woman aged 18-29 years who had recovered from COVID-19. The chain links TRBV6-5 to TRBJ1-6; D is perhaps TRBD1 (6 bases). This CDR3 reads CASSLQGSNSPLHF. DNA of the CDR3: TGTGCCAGCAGCCTACAGGGCTCTAATTCACCCCTCCACTTT.